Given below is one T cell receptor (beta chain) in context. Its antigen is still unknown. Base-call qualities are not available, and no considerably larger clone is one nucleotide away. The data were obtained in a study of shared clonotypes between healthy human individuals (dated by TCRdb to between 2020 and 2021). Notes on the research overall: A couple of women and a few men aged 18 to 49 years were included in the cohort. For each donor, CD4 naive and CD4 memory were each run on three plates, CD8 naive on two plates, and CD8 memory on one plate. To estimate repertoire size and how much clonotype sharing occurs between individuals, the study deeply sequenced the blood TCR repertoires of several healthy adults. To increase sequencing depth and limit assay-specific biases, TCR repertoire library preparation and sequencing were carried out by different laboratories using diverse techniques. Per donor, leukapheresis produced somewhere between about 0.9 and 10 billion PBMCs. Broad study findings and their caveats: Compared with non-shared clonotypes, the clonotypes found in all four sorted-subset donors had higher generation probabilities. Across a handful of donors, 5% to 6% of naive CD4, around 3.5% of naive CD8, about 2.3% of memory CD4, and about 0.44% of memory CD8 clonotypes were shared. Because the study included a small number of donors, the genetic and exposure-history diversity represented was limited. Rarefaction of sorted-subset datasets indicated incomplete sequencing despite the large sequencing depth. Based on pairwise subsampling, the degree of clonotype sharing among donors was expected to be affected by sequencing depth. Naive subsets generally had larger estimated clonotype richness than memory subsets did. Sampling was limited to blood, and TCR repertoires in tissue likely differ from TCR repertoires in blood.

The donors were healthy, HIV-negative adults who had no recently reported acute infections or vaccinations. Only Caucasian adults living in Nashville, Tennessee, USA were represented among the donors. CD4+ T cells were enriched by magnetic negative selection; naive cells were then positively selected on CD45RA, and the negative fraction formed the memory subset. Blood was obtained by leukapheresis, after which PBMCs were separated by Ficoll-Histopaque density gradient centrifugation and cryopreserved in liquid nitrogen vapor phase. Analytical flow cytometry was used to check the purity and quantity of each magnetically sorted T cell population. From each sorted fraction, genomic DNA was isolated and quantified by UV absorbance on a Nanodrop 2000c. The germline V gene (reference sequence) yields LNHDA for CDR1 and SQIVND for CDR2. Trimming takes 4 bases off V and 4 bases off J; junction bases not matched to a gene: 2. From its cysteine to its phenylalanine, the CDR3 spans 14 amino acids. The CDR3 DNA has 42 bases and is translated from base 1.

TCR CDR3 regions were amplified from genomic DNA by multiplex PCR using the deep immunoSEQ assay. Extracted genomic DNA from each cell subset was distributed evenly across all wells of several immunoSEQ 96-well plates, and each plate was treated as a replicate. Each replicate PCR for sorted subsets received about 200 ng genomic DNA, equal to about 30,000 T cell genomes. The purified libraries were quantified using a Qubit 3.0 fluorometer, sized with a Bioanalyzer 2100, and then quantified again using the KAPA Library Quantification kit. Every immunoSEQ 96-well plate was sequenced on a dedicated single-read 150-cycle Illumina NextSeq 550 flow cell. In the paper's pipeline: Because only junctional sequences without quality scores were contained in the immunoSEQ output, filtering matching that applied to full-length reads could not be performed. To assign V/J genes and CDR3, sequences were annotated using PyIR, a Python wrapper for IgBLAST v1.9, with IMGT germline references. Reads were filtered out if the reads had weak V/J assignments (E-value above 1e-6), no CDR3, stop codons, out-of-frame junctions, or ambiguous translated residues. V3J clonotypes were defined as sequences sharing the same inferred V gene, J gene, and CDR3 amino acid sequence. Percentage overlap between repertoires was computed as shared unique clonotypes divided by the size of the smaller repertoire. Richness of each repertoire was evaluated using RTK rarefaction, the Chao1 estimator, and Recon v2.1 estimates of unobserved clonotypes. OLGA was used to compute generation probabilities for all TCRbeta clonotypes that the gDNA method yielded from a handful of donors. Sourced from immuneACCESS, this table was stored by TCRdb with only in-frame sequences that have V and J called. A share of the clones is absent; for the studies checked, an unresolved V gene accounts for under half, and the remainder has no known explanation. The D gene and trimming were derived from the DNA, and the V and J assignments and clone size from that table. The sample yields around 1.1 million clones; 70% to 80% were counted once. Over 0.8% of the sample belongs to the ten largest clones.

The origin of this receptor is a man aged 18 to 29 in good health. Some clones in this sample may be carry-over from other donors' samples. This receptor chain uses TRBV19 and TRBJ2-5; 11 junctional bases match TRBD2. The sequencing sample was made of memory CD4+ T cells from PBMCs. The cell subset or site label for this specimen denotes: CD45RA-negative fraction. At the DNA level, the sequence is TGTGCCAGTAGTAGGGGGACTAGCGGAGAGACCCAGTACTTC. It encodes CASSRGTSGETQYF.